These 28 T cell receptor beta chains were all obtained from the same sample, sequenced in a study of T cells in women clearing cervical HPV infection. TCRdb's copy holds only in-frame clones and misses some; the assay was immunoSEQ multiplex PCR. The sample holds around 35,000 clones. Sequenced input: blood buffy coat. The source is a woman between 18 and 69 years old with a cervical HPV16 infection that either progressed to CIN3+ or cleared (not recorded which).

On this clone: The CDR3 is cut off 3 residues early in the read; its end comes from the germline J gene. J is TRBJ1-2 and V is TRBV19; 7 bases align to TRBD1. The CDR3 has 17 amino acids. V gave up 5 bases and J gave up 6 bases; unmatched junction bases: 18. The germline V gene has CDR1 LNHDA and CDR2 SQIVND (reference sequence). Partial CDR3 DNA: TGTGCCAGTAGTTCCGCACCCTCCCTCCAGGGGGAGAATGGC. Its translation is CASSSAPSLQGENG. The full CDR3 protein reads CASSSAPSLQGENGYTF.

The chain's CDR3 is CASSVAVDSNSPLHF. The covered CDR3 bases are TGTGCCAGCAGCGTAGCGGTGGACAGTAATTCACCC. V usage is TRBV9 and J usage is TRBJ1-6, with D possibly matching TRBD1 (6 bases). The read halts 3 residues ahead of the CDR3 end, with the missing end drawn from the germline J gene. The CDR3 is made up of 15 amino acids. Germline lookup yields CDR1 SGDLS and CDR2 YYNGEE. V dropped 0 bases and J dropped 6 bases, with 10 bases sitting between them.

Partial CDR3 DNA: TGTGCCAGCTCACCACCGAGGGGACTAGCGGGGCACACAGATACG. It codes for CASSPPRGLAGHTDT. The CDR3 as a whole reads CASSPPRGLAGHTDTQYF. The V and J genes are TRBV18 and TRBJ2-3, with 13 positions matching TRBD2. The read halts 3 residues ahead of the CDR3 end, with the missing end drawn from the germline J gene. The trim removed 0 bases at V and 2 bases at J, leaving 5 bases unmatched. CDR1 and CDR2 from the germline V gene are KGHSH and LQKENI. The CDR3 runs to 18 residues.

About this clone itself: The missing CDR3 end, 3 residues past where the read stops, is filled in from the germline J gene. The genes are TRBV2 and TRBJ1-2, with D perhaps TRBD1 (5 bases). Germline CDR1 reads SNHLY; CDR2 reads FYNNEI. The CDR3 has 15 amino acids. Trimming took 5 bases from V and 3 from J, leaving 16 bases between them. The chain's CDR3 is CASSRLQGGDYGYTF. CDR3 DNA (partial): TGTGCCAGCAGTAGACTTCAGGGTGGGGACTATGGC.

CDR3 amino acids: CASSLLRTAHEKLFF. The part of the CDR3 DNA that was read is TGTGCCAGCAGCTTGCTTAGGACAGCCCATGAAAAA. The chain links TRBV5-8 to TRBJ1-4, with a possible D match to TRBD1 (6 bases). The sequenced fragment ends 3 residues before the CDR3 boundary, so the rest is inferred from the germline J gene. V was trimmed by 1 base and J by 6 bases, leaving 13 bases between them. This CDR3 region has 15 residues. Germline CDR1 is SGHTS and CDR2 is YDEGEE.

To note about this clone: The sequence runs out 3 residues before the end of the CDR3; the remainder is reconstructed from the germline J gene. The chain has TRBV14 and TRBJ2-5, with 7 bases lining up with TRBD1. Germline lookup yields CDR1 SGHDN and CDR2 FVKESK. The V segment lost 3 bases and the J segment 4 bases; nucleotides outside the gene matches: 2. The CDR3 is made up of 13 amino acids. Here the CDR3 reads CASSHRQGETQYF. The CDR3 DNA, read in part, is TGTGCCAGCAGCCACCGACAGGGAGAGACC.

As regards this clone: The observed sequence ends 3 residues before the CDR3 terminus, with the missing tail filled in from the germline J gene. The chain combines TRBV10-1 with TRBJ2-5, with 13 bases matching TRBD2. This CDR3 spans 16 amino acids. V gave up 11 bases and J gave up 4 bases; unmatched junction bases: 13. In germline, CDR1 is WNHNN, CDR2 SYGVQD (reference sequence). The CDR3 loop is CARDPGLAGRGETQYF. CDR3 DNA, as far as it was read: TGCGCCCGTGATCCGGGACTAGCGGGACGGGGAGAGACC.

As for this clone: Read sequence stops 3 residues before the CDR3 end, and the germline J gene provides the missing end. The chain couples TRBV6-2 or TRBV6-3 to TRBJ2-1, with 14 bases aligning to TRBD2. Germline trimming cut 5 bases from V and 4 bases from J; bases unmatched to any gene: 1. From germline, CDR1 is MNHEY and CDR2 SVGEGT. This CDR3 region has 15 residues. CDR3 bases read: TGTGCCAGCAGTGGGACTAGCGGGAGATACAATGAG. It codes for CASSGTSGRYNE. The complete CDR3 sequence is CASSGTSGRYNEQFF.

CDR3 sequence reads: CASSYSVGLLGETQYF. CDR3 DNA (partial): TGTGCCAGCAGTTACTCGGTGGGGCTATTGGGAGAGACC. This chain links TRBV6-2 or TRBV6-3 with TRBJ2-5; possible D gene TRBD1, 5 bases. The read gets to within 3 residues of the CDR3 end, and the germline J gene fills in the rest. CDR3 length: 16 amino acids. V was trimmed by 0 bases and J by 4 bases, leaving 15 bases between them. Germline CDR1 MNHEY, CDR2 SVGEGT.

Remarks on this clone: The read ends 3 residues before the CDR3 terminus; that terminus is restored from the germline J gene. The rearrangement links TRBV2 to TRBJ1-2; D perhaps matches TRBD1 (5 bases). The ends were cut back, 4 bases at V and 1 base at J, with 19 bases in the middle. Germline CDR1 is SNHLY and CDR2 is FYNNEI. The CDR3 spans 17 residues. Incomplete CDR3 DNA: TGTGCCAGCAGTGGGGGCAGGGCCCGAGATATTAACTATGGC. Amino acids: CASSGGRARDINYG. The CDR3 in full is CASSGGRARDINYGYTF.

Remarks on this clone: The read falls 3 residues short of the CDR3 end, and the missing part is taken from the germline J gene. This chain links TRBV30 with TRBJ2-2; D possibly corresponds to TRBD1 (5 bases). The CDR3 loop spans 15 amino acids. V was clipped by 0 bases and J by 3 bases, with 11 bases between them. Germline V gives CDR1 GTSNPN, CDR2 SVGIG (reference sequence). CDR3 DNA, as far as it was read: TGTGCCTGGAGTGTACTTTTAGGGGACACCGGGGAG. Amino acids: CAWSVLLGDTGE. The CDR3, in full, reads CAWSVLLGDTGELFF.

In the case of this clone: The CDR3 end falls 3 residues outside the read, so it is completed with the germline J gene. The chain joins TRBV30 to TRBJ1-1; D is perhaps TRBD1 (6 bases). Germline V gene sequence: CDR1 GTSNPN, CDR2 SVGIG (reference sequence). V lost 3 bases and J 7 bases, leaving 9 bases between the germline ends. The CDR3 runs to 11 residues. CDR3 amino acids: CAWRGGLEAFF. The covered CDR3 bases are TGTGCCTGGAGAGGGGGTCTTGAA.

As regards this clone: Sequencing ends 3 residues short of the CDR3 end; the germline J gene provides the rest. This rearrangement joins TRBV6-1 to TRBJ2-2, with no clear D. Germline assignment: CDR1 MNHNS and CDR2 SASEGT. This CDR3 region has 16 residues. Trimming removed 3 bases at V and 2 bases at J, with 13 bases between. CDR3 residues: CASSDFGLSNTGELFF. The DNA read from the CDR3 is TGTGCCAGCAGTGATTTTGGTCTATCTAACACCGGGGAG.

Regarding this clone: The CDR3 goes on 3 residues after the read ends, and that part is filled in from the germline J gene. The chain uses TRBV11-1 and TRBJ1-1; weak D call: TRBD1 (5 bases). V was clipped by 1 base and J by 4 bases, with 13 bases between them. CDR1 is SGHAT and CDR2 is FQDESV in the germline V gene (reference sequence). The CDR3 is 15 residues long. The CDR3 sequence is CASSLELGLGTEAFF. CDR3 DNA (partial): TGTGCCAGCAGCTTAGAGTTGGGACTAGGCACTGAA. The full variable domain, rest sourced from reference TRBV11-1 and TRBJ1-1, is EAEVAQSPRYKITEKSQAVAFWCDPISGHATLYWYRQILGQGPELLVQFQDESVVDDSQLPKDRFSAERLKGVDSTLKIQPAELGDSAMYLCASSLELGLGTEAFFGQGTRLTVV.

As for this clone: The CDR3 is cut off 3 residues early in the read; its end comes from the germline J gene. The chain uses TRBV5-1 and TRBJ1-3, with D uncertain. V lost 0 bases, J lost 0 bases, and 4 bases lay in between. The CDR3 totals 14 residues. The germline gives CDR1 SGHRS, CDR2 YFSETQ. Partial CDR3 DNA: TGCGCCAGCAGCTTGGGGCACTCTGGAAACACC. Translation: CASSLGHSGNT. The whole CDR3 protein is CASSLGHSGNTIYF.

About this clone itself: The read terminates 3 residues before the CDR3 end, so the remaining end is supplied by the germline J gene. The chain has TRBV19 and TRBJ1-5; 7 bases are shared with TRBD1. From germline, CDR1 is LNHDA and CDR2 SQIVND (reference sequence). The V and J ends lost 6 bases and 7 bases, in that order; junction bases with no gene match: 6. This CDR3 has 13 residues. The CDR3 sequence: CASSQTGNQPQHF. Partial CDR3 DNA: TGTGCCAGTAGCCAGACAGGGAACCAGCCC.

A remark on this clone: The read terminates 3 residues before the CDR3 end, so the remaining end is supplied by the germline J gene. J is TRBJ2-7 and V is TRBV7-8; 8 bases are shared with TRBD1. The CDR3 spans 17 residues. Germline V lookup: CDR1 SGHVS, CDR2 FQNEAQ. V gave up 0 bases and J gave up 3 bases; unmatched junction bases: 10. CDR3 region: CASSLASSGDRRYEQYF. The CDR3 bases that were read are TGTGCCAGCAGCTTAGCGAGTTCCGGGGACAGGCGCTACGAG.

As to this clone: The read finishes 3 residues shy of the CDR3 end, and the germline J gene is used to complete it. The V call is TRBV7-2, the J call TRBJ2-5; 8 bases are shared with TRBD2. V lost 3 bases to trimming and J lost 5 bases; unmatched junction nucleotides: 5. The germline CDR1 and CDR2 sequences are SGHTA and FQGNSA. The CDR3 runs 14 residues. The sequenced part of the CDR3 DNA is TGTGCCAGCAGCTTCGGGGGGGCCGTGGAGACC. It codes for CASSFGGAVET. From start to end, the CDR3 is CASSFGGAVETQYF.

Points on this clone: At one of its ends the junction is not consistent with the germline gene, which may arise from a read error. Coverage ceases 3 residues before the CDR3 finishes, and the germline J gene fills in the end. The chain has TRBV7-2 and TRBJ2-2, with D unresolved. Germline lookup yields CDR1 SGHTA and CDR2 FQGNSA. This CDR3 region has 12 residues. The CDR3 DNA, read in part, is TGTGCCAGCCGCTTGCGGAACGGGGAG. Amino acid sequence: CASRLRNGE. The entire CDR3 reads CASRLRNGELFF.

Worth noting for this clone: Coverage ceases 3 residues before the CDR3 finishes, and the germline J gene fills in the end. V is TRBV5-1 and J is TRBJ2-7, with 13 bases fitting TRBD2. This CDR3 is built from 15 residues. CDR1 and CDR2 (germline): SGHRS, YFSETQ. The V gene end was trimmed by 4 bases and the J gene end by 2 bases; junction bases not matched to a gene: 3. The part of the CDR3 DNA that was read is TGCGCCAGCAGCGAACTAGCGGGAGGGGCCTACGAG. Its protein product is CASSELAGGAYE. The entire CDR3 reads CASSELAGGAYEQYF.

For this clone: The read finishes 3 residues shy of the CDR3 end, and the germline J gene is used to complete it. The gene calls are TRBV29-1 and TRBJ2-3, with TRBD2 matching 11 bases. CDR1 and CDR2 from the germline V gene are SQVTM and ANQGSEA. The J segment lost 2 bases and the V segment lost 4 bases, leaving 5 bases of the junction unmatched. The CDR3 contains 15 residues. The sequenced CDR3 bases are TGCAGCGTTGCCTTAGCGGGAGGGACCACAGATACG. This sequence encodes CSVALAGGTTDT. The whole CDR3 protein is CSVALAGGTTDTQYF.

A remark on this clone: One end of the junction does not line up with germline, which may come from a read error. With the read ending 3 residues before the CDR3 end, the germline J gene is used to fill in that end. The genes are TRBV4-2 and TRBJ2-7, with 8 bases matching TRBD1. Germline-derived CDR1 and CDR2 are LGHNA and YNFKEQ. The CDR3 sequence is 14 residues long. The CDR3 protein is CASSQGTGKYEQYF. CDR3 DNA (partial): TGCGCCAGCAGCCAAGGGACAGGTAAATACGAG.

On this clone itself: The read terminates 3 residues ahead of where the CDR3 ends, so the germline J gene completes it. The chain combines TRBV28 with TRBJ1-3; 7 bases fit TRBD1. J lost 2 bases, V lost 8 bases, and 3 bases had no gene match. This CDR3 has 13 amino acids. The germline CDR1 and CDR2 sequences are MDHEN and SYDVKM. The sequenced CDR3 bases are TGTGCCAGCGCTACAGGGGCTGGAAACACC. It yields the protein CASATGAGNT. Given in full, the CDR3 is CASATGAGNTIYF.

Regarding this clone: The CDR3 is cut off 3 residues early in the read; its end comes from the germline J gene. The rearrangement uses TRBV18 and TRBJ2-2; a weak D match, TRBD1 (6 bases). The CDR3 has 14 residues. Germline-derived CDR1 and CDR2 are KGHSH and LQKENI. V was clipped by 5 bases and J by 6 bases, with 13 bases between them. This CDR3 reads CASSADRASGELFF. The sequenced part of the CDR3 DNA is TGTGCCAGCTCAGCGGACAGAGCGTCCGGGGAG.

As regards this clone: The sequence runs out 3 residues before the end of the CDR3; the remainder is reconstructed from the germline J gene. The chain joins TRBV18 to TRBJ2-1; 7 bases match TRBD2. V dropped 7 bases and J dropped 1; count of bases not matched to a gene: 16. CDR1 and CDR2 from the germline V gene are KGHSH and LQKENI. The CDR3 totals 18 residues. CDR3 DNA, as far as it was read: TGTGCCAGCTTCCCGACTAGCCTCCCTTCTACTTCCTACAATGAG. This sequence encodes CASFPTSLPSTSYNE. The whole CDR3 reads CASFPTSLPSTSYNEQFF.

To note about this clone: The CDR3 end is not reached by the read, which stops 3 residues before it; the germline J gene fills it in. This chain connects TRBV5-4 to TRBJ1-4, with D maybe TRBD1 (5 bases). The CDR3 is 15 amino acids. Germline loops: CDR1 SGHNT, CDR2 YYREEE (reference sequence). Deletions cut 4 bases from V and 8 bases from J, with 18 bases between. This CDR3 is CASSIRAGPGEKLFF. CDR3 bases read: TGTGCCAGCAGCATCCGTGCAGGGCCAGGGGAAAAA.

A remark on this clone: The read finishes 3 residues shy of the CDR3 end, and the germline J gene is used to complete it. The chain joins TRBV7-9 to TRBJ1-1; D is perhaps TRBD1 (5 bases). Trimming removed 5 bases from V and 3 bases from J, with 10 bases in between. The V gene's germline CDR1 is SEHNR and CDR2 FQNEAQ (reference sequence). This CDR3 comprises 13 residues. The CDR3 protein is CASSTAGYTEAFF. The sequenced part of the CDR3 DNA is TGTGCCAGCAGCACAGCAGGGTACACTGAA.

As regards this clone: With the read ending 3 residues before the CDR3 end, the germline J gene is used to fill in that end. The chain links TRBV28 to TRBJ2-5; TRBD1 matches at 8 bases. Germline loops: CDR1 MDHEN, CDR2 SYDVKM. Unmatched junction bases numbered 10, after V lost 2 bases and J lost 5 bases. The CDR3 sequence is 16 residues long. This CDR3 is CASSLPTGEDGETQYF. Partial CDR3 DNA: TGTGCCAGCAGTTTACCGACAGGGGAGGATGGGGAGACC.